A selection of T cell receptor beta chains follows, all from one sample in a study of T-cell memory formation after mild COVID-19. MiXCR, applied by TCRdb to the 5' RACE reads, yields one record per CDR3 protein. The sample contains fewer than 500,000 distinct CDR3 sequences, around 27% of which appear only once. The sample consisted of PBMCs or a T cell subset sorted from them (not recorded which). These receptor sequences come from an adult woman who had mild COVID-19 (a few samples of this study predate the infection). Cell type and time point are not known. CDR3s include the opening cysteine and the closing phenylalanine or tryptophan. D genes are given only for firm matches. Clone size is stated in some rows and not others, as once, few, many or a class when expanded.

j_gene | d_gene | v_gene | abundance | CDR3aa | CDR3nt
TRBJ2-5 | - | TRBV7-8 | - | CASSRRGGVKETQYF | TGTGCCAGCAGCCGCCGGGGCGGGGTTAAAGAGACCCAGTACTTC
TRBJ1-5 | - | TRBV20-1 | few | CSARDQFQPQHF | TGCAGTGCTAGAGATCAGTTTCAGCCCCAGCATTTT
TRBJ2-1 | TRBD2 | TRBV7-2 | few | CASSKGLAGGGPSYNEQFF | TGTGCCAGCAGCAAGGGACTAGCGGGAGGTGGGCCCTCCTACAATGAGCAGTTCTTC
TRBJ2-1 | TRBD2 | TRBV29-1 | - | CSVGKREIYNEQFF | TGCAGCGTGGGGAAGCGGGAGATTTACAATGAGCAGTTCTTC
TRBJ2-3 | - | TRBV6-5 | few | CASRLWGGGTDTQYF | TGTGCCAGCCGCCTGTGGGGTGGCGGCACAGATACGCAGTATTTT
TRBJ2-5 | - | TRBV5-1 | few | CASRDAETQYF | TGCGCCAGCAGGGATGCGGAGACCCAGTACTTC
TRBJ2-3 | TRBD1 | TRBV20-1 | - | CSARDRDRITDTQYF | TGCAGTGCTAGAGATAGGGACAGGATCACAGATACGCAGTATTTT
TRBJ2-7 | - | TRBV5-6 | - | CASSLTGSPGEQYF | TGTGCCAGCAGCTTAACCGGGTCCCCTGGCGAGCAGTACTTC
TRBJ1-1 | - | TRBV12-3/TRBV12-4 | - | CASRDHENTEAFF | TGTGCCAGCAGGGACCACGAGAACACTGAAGCTTTCTTT
TRBJ2-3 | TRBD2 | TRBV4-2 | few | CASSQDGVGGGAKDTQYF | TGTGCCAGCAGCCAAGACGGGGTCGGCGGGGGGGCCAAAGATACGCAGTATTTT
TRBJ2-3 | TRBD1 | TRBV12-3/TRBV12-4 | - | CASSGTGGTDTQYF | TGTGCCAGCAGCGGGACAGGGGGCACAGATACGCAGTATTTT
TRBJ2-7 | - | TRBV5-6 | - | CASTVGASYEQYF | TGTGCCAGCACCGTGGGAGCCTCCTACGAGCAGTACTTC
TRBJ2-3 | TRBD2 | TRBV12-3/TRBV12-4 | few | CASSDGSGDTQYF | TGTGCCAGCAGTGATGGTAGCGGGGATACGCAGTATTTT
TRBJ2-3 | - | TRBV4-2 | few | CASSQRYSWADTQYF | TGTGCCAGCAGCCAACGGTATTCCTGGGCAGATACGCAGTATTTT
TRBJ2-2 | - | TRBV24-1 | few | CATSALANTGELFF | TGTGCCACCAGTGCCCTCGCGAACACCGGGGAGCTGTTTTTT
TRBJ1-2 | - | TRBV30 | few | CAWSSAIGAYLTGYGYTF | TGTGCCTGGAGTTCAGCGATAGGGGCCTACTTAACGGGCTATGGCTACACCTTC
TRBJ2-7 | TRBD2 | TRBV5-1 | - | CASSLHPGTSGGVTYEQYF | TGCGCCAGCAGCCTGCATCCCGGGACTAGCGGGGGCGTCACCTACGAGCAGTACTTC
TRBJ1-4 | TRBD1 | TRBV12-3/TRBV12-4 | few | CASLGTVEKLFF | TGTGCCAGCCTTGGGACAGTTGAAAAACTGTTTTTT
TRBJ1-1 | - | TRBV12-3/TRBV12-4 | many | CASSFTNTEAFF | TGTGCCAGCAGTTTCACGAACACTGAAGCTTTCTTT
TRBJ2-3 | - | TRBV4-3 | - | CASSQDVGLGSDTQYF | TGCGCCAGCAGCCAAGATGTCGGGCTAGGCTCAGATACGCAGTATTTT
TRBJ2-3 | - | TRBV29-1 | - | CSVEDFGGGMTDTQYF | TGCAGCGTTGAAGACTTTGGAGGGGGGATGACAGATACGCAGTATTTT
TRBJ1-6 | - | TRBV25-1 | few | CASSDFGRDNSPLHF | TGTGCCAGCAGTGATTTCGGCAGAGATAATTCACCCCTCCACTTT
TRBJ2-3 | - | TRBV11-1 | - | CASGGEGLTDTQYF | TGTGCCAGCGGGGGAGAAGGTCTCACAGATACGCAGTATTTT
TRBJ1-5 | - | TRBV12-3/TRBV12-4 | few | CASRSDDPNQPQHF | TGTGCCAGCAGGTCCGACGACCCTAATCAGCCCCAGCATTTT
TRBJ2-5 | TRBD2 | TRBV30 | few | CAWSPARLAGRETQYF | TGTGCCTGGAGTCCGGCCAGACTAGCGGGAAGGGAGACCCAGTACTTC
TRBJ2-7 | - | TRBV29-1 | - | CSVSSGSSYEQYF | TGCAGCGTTTCCAGCGGATCCTCCTACGAGCAGTACTTC
TRBJ2-1 | - | TRBV5-1 | - | CASSLLQGNEQFF | TGCGCCAGCAGCTTGTTACAGGGTAATGAGCAGTTCTTC
TRBJ2-7 | - | TRBV13 | - | CASGTGGRPSYEQYF | TGTGCCAGCGGGACGGGGGGCCGACCCTCCTACGAGCAGTACTTC
TRBJ2-5 | - | TRBV6-1 | - | CASSPQGAGVIETQYF | TGTGCCAGCAGTCCTCAAGGGGCAGGGGTAATAGAGACCCAGTACTTC
TRBJ2-7 | - | TRBV20-1 | few | CSARALGEQYF | TGCAGTGCTAGAGCCCTCGGCGAGCAGTACTTC
TRBJ2-7 | - | TRBV20-1 | - | CSARGWDTRRSYEQYF | TGCAGTGCCCGAGGGTGGGACACCCGGAGGTCCTACGAGCAGTACTTC
TRBJ2-3 | TRBD2 | TRBV3-1 | few | CASSQDFIAGGPRDTQYF | TGTGCCAGCAGCCAAGATTTTATAGCGGGAGGGCCTAGGGATACGCAGTATTTT
TRBJ1-2 | - | TRBV7-9 | few | CASSAGAVNYGYTF | TGTGCCAGCAGCGCCGGTGCGGTGAACTATGGCTACACCTTC
TRBJ1-1 | - | TRBV2 | - | CASGRIGGYTEAFF | TGTGCCAGCGGACGTATTGGTGGGTACACTGAAGCTTTCTTT
TRBJ2-6 | - | TRBV6-5 | - | CASSYSRRRAISGANVLTF | TGTGCCAGCAGTTACTCGCGTAGGAGGGCTATCTCTGGGGCCAACGTCCTGACTTTC
TRBJ2-5 | TRBD2 | TRBV7-9 | few | CASSTLAGAGETQYF | TGTGCCAGCAGCACATTAGCGGGAGCGGGAGAGACCCAGTACTTC
TRBJ2-2 | - | TRBV10-3 | - | CAISAPQGLSANTGELFF | TGTGCCATCAGTGCCCCTCAGGGGTTGTCAGCCAACACCGGGGAGCTGTTTTTT
TRBJ2-7 | - | TRBV21-1 | - | CASSDRDRVTYEQYF | TGTGCCAGCAGCGACCGGGACAGGGTAACCTACGAGCAGTACTTC
TRBJ2-7 | TRBD2 | TRBV3-1 | few | CASSQDQRGDYEQYF | TGTGCCAGCAGCCAAGATCAGCGGGGGGACTACGAGCAGTACTTC
TRBJ2-7 | - | TRBV5-4 | few | CASSSPRDRAYEQYF | TGTGCCAGCAGCTCGCCACGGGACCGCGCCTACGAGCAGTACTTC
TRBJ2-1 | TRBD2 | TRBV12-3/TRBV12-4 | many | CASRTSGRGSEQFF | TGTGCCAGCAGGACTAGCGGGAGGGGCAGTGAGCAGTTCTTC
TRBJ2-7 | TRBD2 | TRBV20-1 | - | CSARSSGASYEQYF | TGCAGTGCTAGGAGTAGCGGGGCTTCCTACGAGCAGTACTTC
TRBJ2-7 | TRBD1 | TRBV7-2 | - | CASSLEAGGYYEQYF | TGTGCCAGCAGCTTAGAGGCAGGGGGTTATTACGAGCAGTACTTC
TRBJ2-7 | TRBD1 | TRBV9 | - | CASSNPRRDSQTYEQYF | TGTGCCAGCAGCAACCCCCGCCGGGACAGTCAGACCTACGAGCAGTACTTC
TRBJ2-1 | TRBD1 | TRBV2 | - | CARTGGSSYNEQFF | TGTGCCAGGACAGGGGGAAGCTCCTACAATGAGCAGTTCTTC
TRBJ2-1 | - | TRBV12-3/TRBV12-4 | few | CASSRIRGWGEQFF | TGTGCCAGCAGCCGGATCCGGGGGTGGGGTGAGCAGTTCTTC
TRBJ1-3 | - | TRBV7-8 | few | CASSARTSGNTIYF | TGTGCCAGCAGCGCTCGGACTTCTGGAAACACCATATATTTT
TRBJ2-1 | TRBD1 | TRBV5-6 | - | CASSAGTGFNEQFF | TGTGCCAGCAGCGCCGGGACAGGGTTCAATGAGCAGTTCTTC
TRBJ2-5 | TRBD1 | TRBV24-1 | - | CATSDTGTGQDKTQYF | TGTGCCACCAGTGATACCGGGACAGGGCAAGATAAGACCCAGTACTTC
TRBJ2-5 | - | TRBV5-4 | once | CASSFGGAETQYF | TGTGCCAGCAGCTTTGGGGGTGCGGAGACCCAGTACTTC
TRBJ2-3 | - | TRBV15 | - | CATSGSDWDSDTQYF | TGTGCCACCAGCGGGTCGGACTGGGACTCTGATACGCAGTATTTT
TRBJ2-1 | - | TRBV11-3 | - | CASSPRFGVRNEQFF | TGTGCCAGCAGTCCTAGATTCGGGGTTCGCAATGAGCAGTTCTTC
TRBJ2-1 | - | TRBV15 | many | CAVASGTYNEQFF | TGTGCCGTTGCCAGCGGAACCTACAATGAGCAGTTCTTC
TRBJ1-2 | - | TRBV24-1 | once | CATSDLSDYGYTF | TGTGCCACCAGTGATTTGTCGGACTATGGCTACACCTTC
TRBJ1-1 | - | TRBV20-1 | - | CSAPHRSTEAFF | TGCAGTGCTCCCCATAGGAGTACTGAAGCTTTCTTT